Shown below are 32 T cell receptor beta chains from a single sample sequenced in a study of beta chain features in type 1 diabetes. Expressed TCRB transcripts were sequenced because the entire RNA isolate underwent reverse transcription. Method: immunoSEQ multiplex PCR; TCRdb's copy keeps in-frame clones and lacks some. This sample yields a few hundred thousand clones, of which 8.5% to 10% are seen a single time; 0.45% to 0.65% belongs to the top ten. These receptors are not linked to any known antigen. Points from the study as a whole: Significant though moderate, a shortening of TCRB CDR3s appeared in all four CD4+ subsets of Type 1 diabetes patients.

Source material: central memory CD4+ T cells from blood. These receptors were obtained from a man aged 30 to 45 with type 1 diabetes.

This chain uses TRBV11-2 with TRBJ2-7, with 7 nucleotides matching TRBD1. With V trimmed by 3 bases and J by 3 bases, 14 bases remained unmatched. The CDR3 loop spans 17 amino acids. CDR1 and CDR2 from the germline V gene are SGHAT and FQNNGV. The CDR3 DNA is TGTGCCAGCAGCTTCGGTATCCGACAGGGTAATCTCTACGAGCAGTACTTC. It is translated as CASSFGIRQGNLYEQYF.

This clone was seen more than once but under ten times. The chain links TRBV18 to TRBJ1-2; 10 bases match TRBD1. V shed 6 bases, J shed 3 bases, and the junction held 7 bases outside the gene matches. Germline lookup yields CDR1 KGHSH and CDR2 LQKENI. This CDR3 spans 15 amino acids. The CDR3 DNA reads TGTGCCAGCTCCCCAGGACAGGGGGGTTACTATGGCTACACCTTC. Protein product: CASSPGQGGYYGYTF.

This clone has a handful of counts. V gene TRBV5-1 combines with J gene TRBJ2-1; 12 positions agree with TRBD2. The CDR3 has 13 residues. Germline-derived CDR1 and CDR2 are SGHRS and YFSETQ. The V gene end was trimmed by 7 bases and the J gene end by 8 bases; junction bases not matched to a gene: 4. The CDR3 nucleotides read TGCGCCAGCGGGCTAGCGGGAGGGTATGAGCAGTTCTTC. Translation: CASGLAGGYEQFF.

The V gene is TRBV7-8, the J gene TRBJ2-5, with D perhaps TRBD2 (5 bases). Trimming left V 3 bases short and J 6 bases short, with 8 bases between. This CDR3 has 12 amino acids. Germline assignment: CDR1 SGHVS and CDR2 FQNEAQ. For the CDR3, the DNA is TGTGCCAGCAGCTTGGAGGAAAAGACCCAGTACTTC. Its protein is CASSLEEKTQYF.

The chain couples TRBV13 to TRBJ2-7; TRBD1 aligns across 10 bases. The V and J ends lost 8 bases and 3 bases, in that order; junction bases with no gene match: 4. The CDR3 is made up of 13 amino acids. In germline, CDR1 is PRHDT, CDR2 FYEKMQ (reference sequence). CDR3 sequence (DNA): TGTGCCAGCTCCCGGGACAGGGGCTACGAGCAGTACTTC. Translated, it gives CASSRDRGYEQYF.

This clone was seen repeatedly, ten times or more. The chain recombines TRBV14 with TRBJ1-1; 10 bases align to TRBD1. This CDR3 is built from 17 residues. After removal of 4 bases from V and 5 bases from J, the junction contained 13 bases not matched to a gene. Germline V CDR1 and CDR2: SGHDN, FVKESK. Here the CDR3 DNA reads TGTGCCAGCAGCCGAGAGCTCGGGACAGGGGTTGGGACTGAAGCTTTCTTT. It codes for CASSRELGTGVGTEAFF.

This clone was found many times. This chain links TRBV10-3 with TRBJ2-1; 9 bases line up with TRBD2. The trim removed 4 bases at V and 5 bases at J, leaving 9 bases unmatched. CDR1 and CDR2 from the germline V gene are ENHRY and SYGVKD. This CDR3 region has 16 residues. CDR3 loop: CAISGTSDLANNEQFF. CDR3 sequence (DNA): TGTGCCATCAGTGGGACTAGCGATTTAGCCAACAATGAGCAGTTCTTC.

The CDR3 region is CASSLNPGLRETQYF. CDR3 DNA: TGTGCCAGCAGCTTAAACCCAGGGTTAAGGGAGACCCAGTACTTC. The rearrangement links TRBV11-3 to TRBJ2-5; D perhaps matches TRBD1 (5 bases). Germline loops: CDR1 SGHNT, CDR2 YENEEA. V was clipped by 2 bases and J by 5 bases, with 15 bases between them. CDR3 length: 15 amino acids.

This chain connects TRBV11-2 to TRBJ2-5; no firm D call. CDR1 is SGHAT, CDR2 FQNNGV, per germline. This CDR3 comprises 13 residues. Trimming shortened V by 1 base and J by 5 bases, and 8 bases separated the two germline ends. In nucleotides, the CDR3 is TGTGCCAGCAGCTTAGGATTGTTGGAGACCCAGTACTTC. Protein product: CASSLGLLETQYF.

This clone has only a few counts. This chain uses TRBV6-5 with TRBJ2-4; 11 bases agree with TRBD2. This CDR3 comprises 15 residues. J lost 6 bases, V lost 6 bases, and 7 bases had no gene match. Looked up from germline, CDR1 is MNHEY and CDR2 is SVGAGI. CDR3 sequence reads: CASRETSGTGNIQYF. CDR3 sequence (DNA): TGTGCCAGCAGGGAGACTAGCGGGACGGGAAACATTCAGTACTTC.

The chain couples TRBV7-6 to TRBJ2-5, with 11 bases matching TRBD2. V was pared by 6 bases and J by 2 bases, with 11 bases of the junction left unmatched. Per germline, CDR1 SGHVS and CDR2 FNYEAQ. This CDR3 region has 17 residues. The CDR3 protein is CASSRLTGTSGQETQYF. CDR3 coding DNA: TGTGCCAGCAGTCGGCTTACAGGGACTAGCGGACAAGAGACCCAGTACTTC.

CDR3 sequence (DNA): TGTGCTAGTGGTTTGGACAGATTCTATGGCTACACCTTC. Its translation: CASGLDRFYGYTF. The rearrangement joins TRBV12-5 to TRBJ1-2; no clear D gene. V lost 1 base and J lost 4, with 7 bases in between. There are 13 residues in the CDR3. From germline, CDR1 is LGHNT and CDR2 FRNRAP.

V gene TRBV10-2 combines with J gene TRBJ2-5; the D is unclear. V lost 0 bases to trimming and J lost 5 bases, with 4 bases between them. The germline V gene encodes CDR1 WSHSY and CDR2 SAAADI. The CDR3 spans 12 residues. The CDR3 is CASSESTETQYF. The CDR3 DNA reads TGCGCCAGCAGTGAGTCGACGGAGACCCAGTACTTC.

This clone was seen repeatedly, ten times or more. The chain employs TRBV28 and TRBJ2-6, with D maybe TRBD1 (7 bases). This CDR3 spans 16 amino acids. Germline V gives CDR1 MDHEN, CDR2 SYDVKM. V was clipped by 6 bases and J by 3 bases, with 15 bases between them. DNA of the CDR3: TGTGCCAGCAGCCCGACAGGGACTGGTGGGGCCAACGTCCTGACTTTC. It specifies CASSPTGTGGANVLTF.

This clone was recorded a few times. CDR3 sequence (DNA): TGTGCCAGCAACGGTTGGGGGGGCGGTGAAAAACTGTTTTTT. The encoded protein is CASNGWGGGEKLFF. The rearrangement uses TRBV28 and TRBJ1-4, with D perhaps matching TRBD1 (6 bases). V was clipped by 7 bases and J by 7 bases, with 16 bases between them. The CDR3 runs 14 residues. Germline V gene lookup returns CDR1 MDHEN and CDR2 SYDVKM.

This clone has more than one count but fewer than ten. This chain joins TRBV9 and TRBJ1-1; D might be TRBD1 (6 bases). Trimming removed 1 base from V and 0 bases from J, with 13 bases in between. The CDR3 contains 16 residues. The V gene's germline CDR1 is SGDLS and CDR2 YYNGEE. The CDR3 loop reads CASSVLDSPMNTEAFF. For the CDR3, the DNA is TGTGCCAGCAGCGTACTGGACAGTCCTATGAACACTGAAGCTTTCTTT. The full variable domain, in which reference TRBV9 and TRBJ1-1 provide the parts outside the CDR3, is DSGVTQTPKHLITATGQRVTLRCSPRSGDLSVYWYQQSLDQGLQFLIQYYNGEERAKGNILERFSAQQFPDLHSELNLSSLELGDSALYFCASSVLDSPMNTEAFFGQGTRLTVV.

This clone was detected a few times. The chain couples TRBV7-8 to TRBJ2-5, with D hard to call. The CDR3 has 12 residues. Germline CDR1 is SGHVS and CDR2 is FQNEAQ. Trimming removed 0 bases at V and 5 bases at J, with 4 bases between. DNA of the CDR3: TGTGCCAGCAGCTTAGCGGCGGAGACCCAGTACTTC. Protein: CASSLAAETQYF.

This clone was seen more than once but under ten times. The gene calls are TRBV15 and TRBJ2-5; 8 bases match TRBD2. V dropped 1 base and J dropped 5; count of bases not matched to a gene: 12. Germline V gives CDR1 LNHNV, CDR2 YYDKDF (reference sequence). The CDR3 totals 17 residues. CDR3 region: CATSRGVVAGRVETQYF. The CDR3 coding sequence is TGTGCCACCAGCAGAGGGGTCGTAGCGGGAAGGGTGGAGACCCAGTACTTC.

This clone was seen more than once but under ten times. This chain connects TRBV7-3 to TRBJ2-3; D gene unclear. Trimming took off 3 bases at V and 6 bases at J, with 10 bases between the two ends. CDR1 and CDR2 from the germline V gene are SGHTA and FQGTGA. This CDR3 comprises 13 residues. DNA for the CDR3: TGTGCCAGCAGCTTCTCCGTGCAGGATACGCAGTATTTT. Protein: CASSFSVQDTQYF.

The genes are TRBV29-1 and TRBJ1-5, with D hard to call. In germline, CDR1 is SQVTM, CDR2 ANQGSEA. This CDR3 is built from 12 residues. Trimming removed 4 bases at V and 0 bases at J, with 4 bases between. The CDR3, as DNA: TGCAGCGTTGGGGATAGCAATCAGCCCCAGCATTTT. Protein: CSVGDSNQPQHF.

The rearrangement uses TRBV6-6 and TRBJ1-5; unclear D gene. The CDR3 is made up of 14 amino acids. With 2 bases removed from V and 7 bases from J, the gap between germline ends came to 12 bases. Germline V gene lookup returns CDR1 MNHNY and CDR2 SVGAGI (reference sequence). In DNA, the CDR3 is TGTGCCAGCAGTTACAGCACATCCAGCCAGCCCCAGCATTTT. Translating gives CASSYSTSSQPQHF.

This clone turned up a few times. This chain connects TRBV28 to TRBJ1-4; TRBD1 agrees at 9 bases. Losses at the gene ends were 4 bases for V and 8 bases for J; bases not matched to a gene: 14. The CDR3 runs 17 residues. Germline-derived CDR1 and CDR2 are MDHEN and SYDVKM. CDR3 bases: TGTGCCAGCAGTTCACCCTCAACAGGGGGCGCTGTCGAAAAACTGTTTTTT. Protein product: CASSSPSTGGAVEKLFF.

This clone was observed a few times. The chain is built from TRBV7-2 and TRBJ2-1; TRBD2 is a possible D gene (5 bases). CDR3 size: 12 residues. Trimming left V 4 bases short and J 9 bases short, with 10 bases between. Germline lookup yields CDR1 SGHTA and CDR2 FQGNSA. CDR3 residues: CASSWAEGEQFF. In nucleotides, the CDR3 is TGTGCCAGCAGCTGGGCAGAGGGTGAGCAGTTCTTC.

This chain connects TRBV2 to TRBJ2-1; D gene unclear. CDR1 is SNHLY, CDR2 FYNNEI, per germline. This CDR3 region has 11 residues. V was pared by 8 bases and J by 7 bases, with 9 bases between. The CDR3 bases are TGTGCCAGCGCCCCGGCGAATGAGCAGTTCTTC. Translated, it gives CASAPANEQFF.

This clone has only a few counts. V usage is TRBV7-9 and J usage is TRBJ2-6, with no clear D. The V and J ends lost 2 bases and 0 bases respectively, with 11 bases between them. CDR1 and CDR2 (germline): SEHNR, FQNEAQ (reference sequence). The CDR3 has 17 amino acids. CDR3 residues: CASSLTSLSSGANVLTF. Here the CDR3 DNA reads TGTGCCAGCAGCTTAACCTCGCTATCCTCTGGGGCCAACGTCCTGACTTTC.

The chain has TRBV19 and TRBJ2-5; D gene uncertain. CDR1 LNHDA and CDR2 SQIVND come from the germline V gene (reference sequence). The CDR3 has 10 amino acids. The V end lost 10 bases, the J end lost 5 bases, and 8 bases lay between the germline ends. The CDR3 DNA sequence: TGTGCCATTTTCGGGGAGACCCAGTACTTC. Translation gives CAIFGETQYF.

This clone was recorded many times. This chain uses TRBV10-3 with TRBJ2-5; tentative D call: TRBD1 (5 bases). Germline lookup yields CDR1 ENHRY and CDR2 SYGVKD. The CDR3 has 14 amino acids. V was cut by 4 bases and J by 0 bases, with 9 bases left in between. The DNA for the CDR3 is TGTGCCATCAGTGTTTCAGGGAACCAAGAGACCCAGTACTTC. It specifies CAISVSGNQETQYF.

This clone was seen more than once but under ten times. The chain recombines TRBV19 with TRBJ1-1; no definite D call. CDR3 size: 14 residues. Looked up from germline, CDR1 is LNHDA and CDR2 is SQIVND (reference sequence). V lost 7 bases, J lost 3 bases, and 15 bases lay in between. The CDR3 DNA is TGTGCCAGTACTCCCGCGTGGGGAGACACTGAAGCTTTCTTT. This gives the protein CASTPAWGDTEAFF.

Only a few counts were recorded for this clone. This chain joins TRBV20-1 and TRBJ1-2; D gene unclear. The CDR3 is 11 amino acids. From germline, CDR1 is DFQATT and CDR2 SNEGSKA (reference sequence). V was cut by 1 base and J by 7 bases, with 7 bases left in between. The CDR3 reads CSARGRSGYTF. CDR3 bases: TGCAGTGCTAGAGGGCGCTCTGGCTACACCTTC.

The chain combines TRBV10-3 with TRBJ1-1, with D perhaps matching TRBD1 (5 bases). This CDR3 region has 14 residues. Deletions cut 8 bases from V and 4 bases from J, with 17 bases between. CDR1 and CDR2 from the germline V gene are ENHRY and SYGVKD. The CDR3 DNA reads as TGTGCCATCGGAGGAGCAGGGACGAGCACTGAAGCTTTCTTT. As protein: CAIGGAGTSTEAFF.

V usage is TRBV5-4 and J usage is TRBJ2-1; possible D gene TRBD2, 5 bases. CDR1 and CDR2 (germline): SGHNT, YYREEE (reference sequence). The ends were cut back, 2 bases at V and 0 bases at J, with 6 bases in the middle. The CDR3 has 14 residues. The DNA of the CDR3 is TGTGCCAGCAGCTTCACTAGCTCCTACAATGAGCAGTTCTTC. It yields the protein CASSFTSSYNEQFF. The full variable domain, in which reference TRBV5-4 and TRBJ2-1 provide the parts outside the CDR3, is ETGVTQSPTHLIKTRGQQVTLRCSSQSGHNTVSWYQQALGQGPQFIFQYYREEENGRGNFPPRFSGLQFPNYSSELNVNALELDDSALYLCASSFTSSYNEQFFGPGTRLTVL.

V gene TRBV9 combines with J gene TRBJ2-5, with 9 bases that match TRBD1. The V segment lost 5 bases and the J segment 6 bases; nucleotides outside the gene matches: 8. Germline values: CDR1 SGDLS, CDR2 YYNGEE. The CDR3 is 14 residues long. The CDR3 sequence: CASSAGDRAKTQYF. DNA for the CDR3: TGTGCCAGCAGTGCCGGGGACAGGGCGAAGACCCAGTACTTC.